This TCR beta chain is drawn from a study of cytomegalovirus exposure and HLA in healthy donors. Whole-study results and caveats: Rarity characterized most TCR sequences, yet some public TCRs appeared in many donors.

The PCR employed 60 Vbeta primers together with 13 Jbeta primers. Produced via immunoSEQ multiplex PCR; TCRdb's table is partial and in-frame only. The sample includes 200,000 to 250,000 clones, around 80% of them seen just once. The CDR3 runs 12 residues. Trimming left V 6 bases short and J 3 bases short, with 6 bases between. Germline CDR1 is MNHEY and CDR2 is SVGAGI. Points on this clone: Its target is not known.

V and J are TRBV6-5 and TRBJ2-1, with D perhaps matching TRBD1 (5 bases). This TCR came from a man in his forties in good health and CMV-seronegative. The sample comprised PBMCs. CDR3 in DNA: TGTGCCAGCAGCGACAGCTACAATGAGCAGTTCTTC. It encodes CASSDSYNEQFF.